The 20 T cell receptor beta chains below were found in one sample sequenced in a study of spatial heterogeneity in lung cancer. Sample time point: blood at routine non-recurrence follow-up after resection. One entry per CDR3 protein, called by TCRdb with MiXCR from the 5' RACE reads. Among around 3,000 distinct CDR3 sequences listed, approximately 50% were seen once. The input for sequencing was PBMCs, taken at follow-up. The receptors derive from a male donor with early-stage non-small cell lung cancer.

Remarks on this clonotype: This beta chain is a stray read from a library made for alpha chains; its abundance is not meaningful. V usage is TRBV11-2 and J usage is TRBJ1-4, with D maybe TRBD1 (5 bases). V dropped 5 bases and J dropped 6 bases, with 16 bases sitting between them. Germline lookup yields CDR1 SGHAT and CDR2 FQNNGV. The CDR3 consists of 15 residues. CDR3 region: CASSHSQVNHEKLFF. The CDR3 bases are TGTGCCAGCAGCCACTCACAGGTTAATCATGAAAAACTGTTTTTT.

Only a few counts were recorded for this clonotype. Since the library was made to target alpha chains, this beta chain is a stray read and its abundance is not meaningful. The V and J genes are TRBV7-3 and TRBJ2-3; D is possibly TRBD1 or TRBD2 (5 bases each). Germline values: CDR1 SGHTA, CDR2 FQGTGA. CDR3 length: 13 amino acids. V gave up 2 bases and J gave up 2 bases, with 5 bases separating them. The CDR3 loop reads CASSLGTTDTQYF. The CDR3 bases are TGTGCCAGCAGCTTAGGGACCACAGATACGCAGTATTTT.

Turning to this clonotype: This beta chain came through as a stray read in a library set up for alpha chains, and its size says little. This sequence joins TRBV20-1 and TRBJ2-2, with D possibly being TRBD1 (6 bases). This CDR3 is 12 amino acids long. V shed 3 bases and J shed 6 bases, with 8 bases lying between them. In germline, CDR1 is DFQATT, CDR2 SNEGSKA (reference sequence). The CDR3 sequence: CSARKGAGELFF. The CDR3 DNA reads TGCAGTGCTAGGAAGGGGGCCGGGGAGCTGTTTTTT.

Concerning this clonotype itself: This beta chain is a stray read from a library made for alpha chains; its abundance is not meaningful. The chain is built from TRBV28 and TRBJ2-5, with TRBD2 identical over 10 bases. Germline assignment: CDR1 MDHEN and CDR2 SYDVKM. The CDR3 contains 14 residues. Trimming at V came to 6 bases and at J to 1 base, leaving 2 bases not matched to a gene. The CDR3 DNA reads TGTGCCAGCAGCGTAGCGGGAGGCCAAGAGACCCAGTACTTC. Translation gives CASSVAGGQETQYF. The variable domain in full, completed from reference TRBV28 and TRBJ2-5, reads DVKVTQSSRYLVKRTGEKVFLECVQDMDHENMFWYRQDPGLGLRLIYFSYDVKMKEKGDIPEGYSVSREKKERFSLILESASTNQTSMYLCASSVAGGQETQYFGPGTRLLVL.

This clonotype was counted between two and nine times. This beta chain is off target for a library built for alpha chains, so its abundance means little. The rearrangement links TRBV19 to TRBJ2-2; D might be TRBD1 (6 bases). CDR1 is LNHDA and CDR2 is SQIVND in the germline V gene (reference sequence). The CDR3 sequence is 20 residues long. V gave up 1 base and J gave up 7 bases, with 28 bases separating them. CDR3 protein: CASSIVSASTQGRNRGELFF. The CDR3 DNA reads TGTGCCAGTAGTATAGTATCGGCTTCTACACAGGGCCGGAATCGCGGGGAGCTGTTTTTT.

Comment on this clonotype: This beta chain slipped into a library made for alpha chains as a stray read, so its size is not meaningful. The V gene is TRBV15, the J gene TRBJ2-5, with no clear D. CDR3 length: 15 amino acids. Germline assignment: CDR1 LNHNV and CDR2 YYDKDF (reference sequence). Trimming took off 5 bases at V and 5 bases at J, with 18 bases between the two ends. The CDR3 reads CATSPPGQERETQYF. The CDR3 bases are TGTGCCACCAGCCCCCCTGGGCAGGAGAGGGAGACCCAGTACTTC.

This clonotype was recorded a few times. With the library built for alpha chains, this beta chain is off target and its frequency is not meaningful. The genes are TRBV6-2 or TRBV6-3 and TRBJ2-3; 8 bases match TRBD2. The CDR3 extends over 17 amino acids. V trimming: 2 bases; J trimming: 0 bases; junction bases outside the gene matches: 7. CDR1 is MNHEY and CDR2 is SVGEGT in the germline V gene. CDR3 nucleotides: TGTGCCAGCAGTTACCCCCTGGAGCGGGGGAGCACAGATACGCAGTATTTT. Encoded protein: CASSYPLERGSTDTQYF.

For this clonotype: The size of this beta chain means little, since it is a stray read in a library made for alpha chains. The rearrangement links TRBV28 to TRBJ1-5; D uncertain. The CDR3 covers 14 residues. V was shortened by 3 bases and J by 7 bases, with 13 bases between the two germline ends. Per germline, CDR1 MDHEN and CDR2 SYDVKM. This chain's CDR3 is CASSLGDPNQPQHF. CDR3 nucleotides: TGTGCCAGCAGTTTGGGAGACCCCAACCAGCCCCAGCATTTT.

Remarks on this clonotype: Since the library was made to target alpha chains, this beta chain is a stray read and its abundance is not meaningful. V gene TRBV7-2 combines with J gene TRBJ2-3, with 12 bases lining up with TRBD2. The CDR3 sequence is 15 residues long. Trimming removed 5 bases from V and 6 bases from J; junction bases left unmatched: 6. Germline V gives CDR1 SGHTA, CDR2 FQGNSA. CDR3 sequence reads: CASSPLAGGGDTQYF. The CDR3 DNA reads as TGTGCCAGCAGCCCACTAGCGGGAGGCGGGGATACGCAGTATTTT.

A remark on this clonotype: This beta chain was picked up by a library intended for alpha chains and is off target, so its count carries little meaning. V usage is TRBV12-3 or TRBV12-4 and J usage is TRBJ1-6, with D perhaps TRBD1 (6 bases). Deletions cut 3 bases from V and 8 bases from J, with 17 bases between. The CDR3 is made up of 16 amino acids. The CDR3 DNA follows: TGTGCCAGCAGTTTGAATGGGGACATGGGAGATTCACCCCTCCACTTT. Translation: CASSLNGDMGDSPLHF.

As concerns this clonotype: Because the library targeted alpha chains, this beta chain is an off-target read whose size means little. This chain links TRBV12-3 or TRBV12-4 with TRBJ2-2; perhaps TRBD1 as D (6 bases). V lost 3 bases to trimming and J lost 0 bases, with 14 bases between them. The CDR3 spans 17 residues. This CDR3 is CASSFGFHRANTGELFF. The DNA for the CDR3 is TGTGCCAGCAGTTTCGGTTTTCACAGGGCGAACACCGGGGAGCTGTTTTTT.

Details on this clonotype: Little can be read into the size of this beta chain, an off-target read in a library designed for alpha chains. The chain is built from TRBV6-2 or TRBV6-3 and TRBJ1-5, with 7 bases that match TRBD1. Germline assignment: CDR1 MNHEY and CDR2 SVGEGT. CDR3 length: 14 residues. The trim removed 5 bases at V and 7 bases at J, leaving 8 bases unmatched. Here the CDR3 DNA reads TGTGCCAGCAGTCTAACAGGGGTGAGCCAGCCCCAGCATTTT. It encodes CASSLTGVSQPQHF.

A remark on this clonotype: This beta chain is an unintended read in a library built for alpha chains; its size means little. The genes are TRBV5-5 and TRBJ2-5; either TRBD1 or TRBD2 may fit D (5 bases each). CDR1 is SGHKS and CDR2 is YYEKEE in the germline V gene (reference sequence). V dropped 4 bases and J dropped 5 bases, with 18 bases sitting between them. There are 15 residues in the CDR3. The CDR3 loop is CASSAPGRRKETQYF. The CDR3 DNA sequence: TGTGCCAGCAGCGCCCCGGGACGGCGGAAGGAGACCCAGTACTTC.

On this clonotype itself: Within a library made for alpha chains, this beta chain is off target, and its count is uninformative. The rearrangement joins TRBV2 to TRBJ2-1; no firm D call. CDR1 and CDR2 (germline): SNHLY, FYNNEI. There are 13 residues in the CDR3. V was pared by 4 bases and J by 9 bases, with 13 bases between. The DNA of the CDR3 is TGTGCCAGCAGTGTGGTACTGGCCTCTGAGCAGTTCTTC. Its translation: CASSVVLASEQFF.

This clonotype was found a few times. This beta chain is a stray read from a library made for alpha chains; its abundance is not meaningful. This rearrangement joins TRBV7-3 to TRBJ2-7, with D perhaps matching TRBD1 (5 bases). V was pared by 0 bases and J by 4 bases, with 13 bases between. Germline assignment: CDR1 SGHTA and CDR2 FQGTGA. The CDR3 spans 15 residues. CDR3 sequence reads: CASSLTAGQQYEQYF. The CDR3 region has the DNA TGTGCCAGCAGCTTAACTGCAGGACAACAATACGAGCAGTACTTC.

With regard to this clonotype: This beta chain turned up in a library designed for alpha chains; as an off-target read, its abundance says little. The chain employs TRBV7-2 and TRBJ2-5, with D unresolved. Per germline, CDR1 SGHTA and CDR2 FQGNSA. This CDR3 comprises 13 residues. Trimming removed 1 base from V and 4 bases from J, with 7 bases in between. In DNA form, the CDR3 reads TGTGCCAGCAGCTTAGGGTCGGGAGAGACCCAGTACTTC. This codes for CASSLGSGETQYF. The variable domain in full, completed from reference TRBV7-2 and TRBJ2-5, reads GAGVSQSPSNKVTEKGKDVELRCDPISGHTALYWYRQSLGQGLEFLIYFQGNSAPDKSGLPSDRFSAERTGGSVSTLTIQRTQQEDSAVYLCASSLGSGETQYFGPGTRLLVL.

This clonotype was recorded a few times. A library made for alpha chains picked up this beta chain off target, so its size means little. V gene TRBV7-2 combines with J gene TRBJ2-7, with D possibly matching TRBD1 (5 bases). The CDR3 length is 16 residues. V was trimmed by 5 bases and J by 1 base, leaving 18 bases between them. In germline, CDR1 is SGHTA, CDR2 FQGNSA. The chain's CDR3 is CASSVTTGWVSYEQYF. In DNA, the CDR3 is TGTGCCAGCAGCGTCACCACAGGTTGGGTGTCCTACGAGCAGTACTTC. The whole variable domain, remainder taken from reference TRBV7-2 and TRBJ2-7, is GAGVSQSPSNKVTEKGKDVELRCDPISGHTALYWYRQSLGQGLEFLIYFQGNSAPDKSGLPSDRFSAERTGGSVSTLTIQRTQQEDSAVYLCASSVTTGWVSYEQYFGPGTRLTVT.

This clonotype was seen a few times. Since it is a stray read in a library aimed at alpha chains, this beta chain has a size that is not meaningful. V is TRBV7-2 and J is TRBJ2-4, with 8 bases lining up with TRBD1. V was clipped by 4 bases and J by 7 bases; unmatched bases: 9. Germline CDR1 and CDR2: SGHTA and FQGNSA. CDR3 length equals 15 residues. The CDR3 nucleotides are TGTGCCAGCAGCTGGCAGGGGGCGCGAGTGAACATTCAGTACTTC. Translated: CASSWQGARVNIQYF.

This clonotype was observed a few times. This beta chain is an off-target read within a library intended for alpha chains, so its frequency means little. This chain joins TRBV28 and TRBJ2-7, with D tentatively TRBD1 (8 bases). Germline V gene lookup returns CDR1 MDHEN and CDR2 SYDVKM. This CDR3 comprises 14 residues. V was shortened by 5 bases and J by 5 bases, with 16 bases between the two germline ends. Here the CDR3 DNA reads TGTGCCAGCAGTCCTCGGACAGGGAGGGACGAGCAGTACTTC. This encodes CASSPRTGRDEQYF.

This clonotype was detected only a few times. A library made for alpha chains picked up this beta chain off target, so its size means little. The rearrangement uses TRBV25-1 and TRBJ2-7; TRBD2 agrees at 16 bases. V lost 9 bases to trimming and J lost 4 bases; unmatched junction nucleotides: 6. This CDR3 is built from 15 residues. CDR1 is MGHDK and CDR2 is SYGVNS in the germline V gene. The CDR3 loop reads CASGTSGRAVYEQYF. The CDR3 region has the DNA TGTGCCAGTGGGACTAGCGGGAGGGCCGTGTACGAGCAGTACTTC.